The source of this TCR beta chain is a study of T cell responses to AZD1222 COVID-19 vaccine. Points from the study as a whole: Baseline antibody screening turned up just six or seven seropositive AZD1222 recipients.

Here immunoSEQ multiplex PCR was the method, and the copy in TCRdb shows in-frame clones only, minus some. Of about 130,000 clones in the sample, 75% to 90% were seen once. V shed 8 bases and J 4 bases; nucleotides not matched to a gene: 10. The CDR3 has 15 amino acids. Germline V gene sequence: CDR1 SEHNR, CDR2 FQNEAQ (reference sequence). About this clone itself: Its antigen is not identified.

The sequencing used peripheral blood, collected 28 days after the second AZD1222 dose. The clonotype was recovered from an adult who received the AZD1222 COVID-19 vaccine. This rearrangement joins TRBV7-9 to TRBJ1-1; 10 bases align to TRBD1. The CDR3 here is CASLTTGGLSTEAFF. CDR3 sequence (DNA): TGTGCCAGCTTAACGACAGGGGGCTTATCCACTGAAGCTTTCTTT. Full variable domain (missing parts from reference TRBV7-9 and TRBJ1-1): DTGVSQNPRHKITKRGQNVTFRCDPISEHNRLYWYRQTLGQGPEFLTYFQNEAQLEKSRLLSDRFSAERPKGSFSTLEIQRTEQGDSAMYLCASLTTGGLSTEAFFGQGTRLTVV.